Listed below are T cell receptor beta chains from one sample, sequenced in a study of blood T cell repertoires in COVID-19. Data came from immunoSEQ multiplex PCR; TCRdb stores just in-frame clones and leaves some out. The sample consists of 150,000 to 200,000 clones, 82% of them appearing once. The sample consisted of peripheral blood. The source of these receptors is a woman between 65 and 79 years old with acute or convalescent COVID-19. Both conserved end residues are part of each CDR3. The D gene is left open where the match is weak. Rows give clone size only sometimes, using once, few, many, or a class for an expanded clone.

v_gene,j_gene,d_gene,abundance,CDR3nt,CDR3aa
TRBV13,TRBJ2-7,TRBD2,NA,TGTGCCAGCAGCTCCCACTCCGGGACTAGCGGGGGGGCCGGATACGAGCAGTACTTC,CASSSHSGTSGGAGYEQYF
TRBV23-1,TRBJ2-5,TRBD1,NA,TGCGCCAGCAGTCAACGGGACAGGGAGGAGACCCAGTACTTC,CASSQRDREETQYF
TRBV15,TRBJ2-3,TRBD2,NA,TGTGCCACCAGCAGAGATCCGATGAGCGGGGGGAGCACAGATACGCAGTATTTT,CATSRDPMSGGSTDTQYF
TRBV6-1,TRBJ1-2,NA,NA,TGTGCCAGCAGTGAAGGTAACAAAGCTAACTATGGCTACACCTTC,CASSEGNKANYGYTF
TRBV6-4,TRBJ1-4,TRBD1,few,TGTGCCAGCAGCCAGGACAGGGGTGAAAAACTGTTTTTT,CASSQDRGEKLFF
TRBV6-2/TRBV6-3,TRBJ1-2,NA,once,TGTGCCAGCAGTTACACCACTCCACCCAGGGAGGCTAACTATGGCTACACCTTC,CASSYTTPPREANYGYTF
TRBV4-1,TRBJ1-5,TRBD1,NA,TGCGCCAGCAGCCAAGCCCCGGGGACAGGCGTCTCCGAAGGGAGAGGCAATCAGCCCCAGCATTTT,CASSQAPGTGVSEGRGNQPQHF
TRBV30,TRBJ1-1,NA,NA,TGTGCCTGGAGTTGGGGCAGGCTGAACACTGAAGCTTTCTTT,CAWSWGRLNTEAFF
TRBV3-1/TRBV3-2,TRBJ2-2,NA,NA,TGTGCCAGCAGCCCGAGGTGCGGGGAGCTGTTTTTT,CASSPRCGELFF
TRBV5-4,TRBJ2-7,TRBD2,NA,TGTGCCAGCAGCTTTGGCGGACTAGCGGGGGGGAACGAGCAGTACTTC,CASSFGGLAGGNEQYF
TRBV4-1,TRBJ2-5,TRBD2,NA,TGCGCCAGCAGCCAAATAGCGGGTAGGAGAGCGGAGACCCAGTACTTC,CASSQIAGRRAETQYF
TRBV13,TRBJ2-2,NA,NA,TGTGCCAGCAGCTTTAGTGGGAGTACCGGGGAGCTGTTTTTT,CASSFSGSTGELFF
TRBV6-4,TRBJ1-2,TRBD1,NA,TGTGCCAGCAGTAAACAACCTCCCCGGGACAGAGCCGTTGGCTACACCTTC,CASSKQPPRDRAVGYTF
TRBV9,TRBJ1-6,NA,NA,TGTGCCAGCAGCGCGAAGACAGGTATTGGATCACCCCTCCACTTT,CASSAKTGIGSPLHF
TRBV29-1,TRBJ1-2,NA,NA,TGCAGCGTTGAAGCGAAAGTAGGGGGTGGCTACACCTTC,CSVEAKVGGGYTF
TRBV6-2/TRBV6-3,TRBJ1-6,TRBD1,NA,TGTGCCAGCAGTCGACGGGGACAGGAGAATTCACCCCTCCACTTT,CASSRRGQENSPLHF
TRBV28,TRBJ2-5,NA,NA,TGTGCCAGCCGTCTCAGGAACCAAGAGACCCAGTACTTC,CASRLRNQETQYF
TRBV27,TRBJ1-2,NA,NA,TGTGCCAGCAGTTTAAGGCGGGGCATCGGCTACACCTTC,CASSLRRGIGYTF
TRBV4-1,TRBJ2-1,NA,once,TGCGCCAGCAGCCAAGGCCCTAGCAACGAGCAGTTCTTC,CASSQGPSNEQFF
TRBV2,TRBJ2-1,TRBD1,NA,TGTGCCAGCAGTAAACAGGGGGCTGAGCAGTTCTTC,CASSKQGAEQFF
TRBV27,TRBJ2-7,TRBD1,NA,TGTGCCAGCAGTTTAAGAGGACAGGGATACGAGCAGTACTTC,CASSLRGQGYEQYF
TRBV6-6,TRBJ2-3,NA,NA,TGTGCCAGCAGTACAGGGACAGATACGCAGTATTTT,CASSTGTDTQYF
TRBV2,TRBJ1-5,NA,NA,TGTGCCAGCAGTGAAAGATTAGCCGGCTCCAATCAGCCCCAGCATTTT,CASSERLAGSNQPQHF
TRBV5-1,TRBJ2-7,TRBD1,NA,TGCGCCAGCAGCCCAGGACAGGGGGCCTACGAGCAGTACTTC,CASSPGQGAYEQYF
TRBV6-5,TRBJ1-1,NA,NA,TGTGCCAGCAGCCGAGCGGGACAGAACACTGAAGCTTTCTTT,CASSRAGQNTEAFF
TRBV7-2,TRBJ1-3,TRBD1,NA,TGTGCCAGCAGGTTCCGGGACAGGGGCTCTGGAAACACCATATATTTT,CASRFRDRGSGNTIYF
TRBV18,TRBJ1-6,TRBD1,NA,TGTGCCAGCTCATCCGGACAGGGGGTAGGTTCACCCCTCCACTTT,CASSSGQGVGSPLHF
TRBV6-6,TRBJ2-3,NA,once,TGTGCCAGCAGTTACTGGCGGGGTGGAGATACGCAGTATTTT,CASSYWRGGDTQYF
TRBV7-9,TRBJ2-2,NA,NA,TGTGCCAGCAGCTTACGACAGTACACCGGGGAGCTGTTTTTT,CASSLRQYTGELFF
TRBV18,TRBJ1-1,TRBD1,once,TGTGCCAGCTCACCGGGGCAGGGGGCTGAAGCTTTCTTT,CASSPGQGAEAFF
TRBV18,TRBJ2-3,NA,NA,TGTGCCAGCTCACCAGGGCGGGGTAGCACAGATACGCAGTATTTT,CASSPGRGSTDTQYF
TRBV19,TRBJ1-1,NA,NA,TGTGCCAGTAGTATAAGGGTCCGGGGTGGAGCTTTCTTT,CASSIRVRGGAFF
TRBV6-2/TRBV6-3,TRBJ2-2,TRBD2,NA,TGTGCCAGCAGTTCGCTAGCGGTGAACACCGGGGAGCTGTTTTTT,CASSSLAVNTGELFF
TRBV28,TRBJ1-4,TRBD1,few,TGTGCCAGCAGTTTAGCGGGACAGGGTCATGAAAAACTGTTTTTT,CASSLAGQGHEKLFF
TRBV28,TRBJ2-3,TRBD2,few,TGTGCCAGCAGTTTCCCGGACTGGGCGGGGGGATACAGCACAGATACGCAGTATTTT,CASSFPDWAGGYSTDTQYF
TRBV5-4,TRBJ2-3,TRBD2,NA,TGTGCCAGCAGCTCCCGAGTAGCGGGAACTAGCACAGATACGCAGTATTTT,CASSSRVAGTSTDTQYF
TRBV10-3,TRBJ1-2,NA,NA,TGTGCCATCAGTGAGTTTACAGGATATTCTAACTATGGCTACACCTTC,CAISEFTGYSNYGYTF
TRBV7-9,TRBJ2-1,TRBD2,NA,TGTGCCAGCAGCTTACCGATGGGAGGGGTCTTCTACAATGAGCAGTTCTTC,CASSLPMGGVFYNEQFF
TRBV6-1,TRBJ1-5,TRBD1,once,TGTGCCAGCAGTGACGCAGGGGGACGCAATCAGCCCCAGCATTTT,CASSDAGGRNQPQHF
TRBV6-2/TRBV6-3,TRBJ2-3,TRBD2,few,TGTGCCAGCAGTTTAAGGAGGGAGGGAACAGATACGCAGTATTTT,CASSLRREGTDTQYF
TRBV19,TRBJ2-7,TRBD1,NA,TGTGCCAGTAGGATTACGGGACAGTCGGACGAGCAGTACTTC,CASRITGQSDEQYF
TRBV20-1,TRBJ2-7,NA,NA,TGCAGTGCTAGTCGAGGACGGGGGTGGGAGCAGTACTTC,CSASRGRGWEQYF
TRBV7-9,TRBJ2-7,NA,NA,TGTGCCAGCAGCTCCACCTCAGACAGTTACCCCTACGAGCAGTACTTC,CASSSTSDSYPYEQYF
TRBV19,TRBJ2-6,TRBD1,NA,TGTGCCAGTAAAACACAGGGGGGCTCTGGGGCCAACGTCCTGACTTTC,CASKTQGGSGANVLTF
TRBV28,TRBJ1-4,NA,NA,TGTGCCAGCAGCCCAACAGGGTTGGTCTCTAATGAAAAACTGTTTTTT,CASSPTGLVSNEKLFF
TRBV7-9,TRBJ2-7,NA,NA,TGTGCCAGCAGCTTAGTTATTAGTTACGAGCAGTACTTC,CASSLVISYEQYF
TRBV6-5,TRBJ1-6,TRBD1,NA,TGTGCCAGCAGGTCTCCAGGGGGTGCTTCACCCCTCCACTTT,CASRSPGGASPLHF
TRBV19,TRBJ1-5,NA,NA,TGTGCCAGTAGTATGGGCTTGAATCAGCCCCAGCATTTT,CASSMGLNQPQHF
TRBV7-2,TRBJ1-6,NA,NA,TGTGCCAGCAGCTTAGTCCGGAATTCACCCCTCCACTTT,CASSLVRNSPLHF
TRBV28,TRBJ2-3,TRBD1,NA,TGTGCCAGCACGCGGGACAGGTCCTTCACAGATACGCAGTATTTT,CASTRDRSFTDTQYF
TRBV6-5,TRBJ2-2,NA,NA,TGTGCCAGCAGGACGGGGTCGGCAAACACCGGGGAGCTGTTTTTT,CASRTGSANTGELFF
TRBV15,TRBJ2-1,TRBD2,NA,TGTGCCACCAGCAGAAGGTCTAGCGGGAAGTCGTATGGTGAGCAGTTCTTC,CATSRRSSGKSYGEQFF
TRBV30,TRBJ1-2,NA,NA,TGTGCCTGGAGCGGCAGTGGGGAAGGGGTCTATGGCTACACCTTC,CAWSGSGEGVYGYTF
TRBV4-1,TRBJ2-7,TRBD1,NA,TGCGCCAGCAGCCAAGATCGACAGGGCAACGAGCAGTACTTC,CASSQDRQGNEQYF
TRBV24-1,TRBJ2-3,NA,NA,TGTGCCACCAGTGTGAACGGGGCGGGGAGCAGCACAGATACGCAGTATTTT,CATSVNGAGSSTDTQYF
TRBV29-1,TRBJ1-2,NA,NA,TGCAGCGTTGAGGCGGTCTATGGCTACACCTTC,CSVEAVYGYTF
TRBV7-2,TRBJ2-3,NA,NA,TGTGCCAGCAGCTCCGGTACGCAGTATTTT,CASSSGTQYF
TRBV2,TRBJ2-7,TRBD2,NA,TGTGCCAGCAGCCCAAGGACTAGCGGGCCCTACGAGCAGTACTTC,CASSPRTSGPYEQYF